Each of the 4 T cell receptor beta chains below was sequenced from the same sample in a study of OX40 agonist ivuxolimab in advanced cancers. The method was immunoSEQ multiplex PCR; TCRdb's version includes in-frame clones alone and lacks a portion of them. The sample records around 67,000 clones, about 80% being singletons. The material was CD4+ or CD8+ T cells sorted from blood, obtained in a trial of the OX40 agonist ivuxolimab. All receptors come from an adult with an advanced solid tumor such as melanoma, head and neck, liver or kidney cancer.

This clone counts as medium-sized. The rearrangement joins TRBV19 to TRBJ2-7; TRBD2 might be the D (5 bases). The CDR3 covers 14 residues. Germline V lookup: CDR1 LNHDA, CDR2 SQIVND (reference sequence). Trimming pared 5 bases from V and 1 base from J, leaving 12 bases between. CDR3 nucleotides: TGTGCCAGTAGTGACGGGATAGGGTCCTACGAGCAGTACTTC. Its protein is CASSDGIGSYEQYF.

V and J are TRBV7-2 and TRBJ1-5; D not certain. Germline CDR1 and CDR2: SGHTA and FQGNSA. V dropped 3 bases and J dropped 6 bases, with 15 bases sitting between them. This CDR3 has 15 residues. The CDR3 sequence: CASSFAGRFGQPQHF. The CDR3 DNA sequence: TGTGCCAGCAGCTTCGCCGGACGGTTCGGTCAGCCCCAGCATTTT. The variable domain in full, completed from reference TRBV7-2 and TRBJ1-5, reads GAGVSQSPSNKVTEKGKDVELRCDPISGHTALYWYRQSLGQGLEFLIYFQGNSAPDKSGLPSDRFSAERTGGSVSTLTIQRTQQEDSAVYLCASSFAGRFGQPQHFGDGTRLSIL.

This chain connects TRBV6-1 to TRBJ1-5; D is undetermined. The CDR3 loop spans 15 amino acids. V lost 6 bases and J lost 7, with 19 bases in between. Germline V gene data show CDR1 as MNHNS and CDR2 as SASEGT. The CDR3 region is CASRNVGGSGQPQHF. DNA for the CDR3: TGTGCCAGCAGAAACGTAGGCGGATCGGGCCAGCCCCAGCATTTT.

This clone appeared a few times. The genes are TRBV21-1 and TRBJ2-7; the DNA was not compared with TRBD2, the D call given in the table. TRBV21-1 is annotated as a pseudogene. The CDR3 runs to 12 residues. CDR3 coding DNA: TGTGCCAGCAACTCCGGGACTCTCGAGCAGTACTTC. It codes for CASNSGTLEQYF.